Following are 23 T cell receptor beta chains from one sample sequenced in a study of cytomegalovirus exposure and HLA in healthy donors. With 60 Vbeta and 13 Jbeta primers, the PCR was carried out. Some clones are missing from TCRdb's copy, which holds only in-frame ones; the method was immunoSEQ multiplex PCR. Here the sample spans more than 140,000 clones, roughly 86% being singletons. Sequenced input: PBMCs. The origin of the receptors is a man in his late teens or twenties in good health and CMV-seropositive.

The CDR3 protein is CASSQREFYEQYF. The CDR3 DNA reads TGTGCCAGCAGCCAAAGGGAGTTTTACGAGCAGTACTTC. The rearrangement links TRBV7-9 to TRBJ2-7; a possible D gene is TRBD2 (5 bases). There are 13 residues in the CDR3. Germline loops: CDR1 SEHNR, CDR2 FQNEAQ (reference sequence). The V gene lost 5 bases and the J gene lost 4 bases, with 12 bases spanning the gap.

The rearrangement links TRBV28 to TRBJ2-7; 8 bases fit TRBD1. Germline CDR1 MDHEN, CDR2 SYDVKM. The CDR3 spans 15 residues. Trimming at V came to 6 bases and at J to 3 bases, leaving 10 bases not matched to a gene. CDR3 in DNA: TGTGCCAGCAGCTCCCCGACAGGGGCAAACTACGAGCAGTACTTC. It specifies CASSSPTGANYEQYF.

The chain joins TRBV28 to TRBJ1-2; D might be TRBD1 (5 bases). CDR3 length: 15 amino acids. V was pared by 3 bases and J by 0 bases, with 11 bases between. Germline V gene sequence: CDR1 MDHEN, CDR2 SYDVKM. This CDR3 is CASSFRDRANYGYTF. DNA of the CDR3: TGTGCCAGCAGTTTTCGCGACAGAGCTAACTATGGCTACACCTTC.

The CDR3 DNA follows: TGTGCCAGCAGTGACCAATACGGACTAGCGGGAGGCGGCGAGCAGTACTTC. Translating it yields CASSDQYGLAGGGEQYF. This chain joins TRBV6-1 and TRBJ2-7; 14 positions match TRBD2. Germline loops: CDR1 MNHNS, CDR2 SASEGT. J gave up 6 bases and V 3 bases, and 10 bases lay outside the gene matches. CDR3 length equals 17 residues.

V and J are TRBV6-1 and TRBJ2-1; D not resolved. V was shortened by 2 bases and J by 5 bases, with 19 bases between the two germline ends. CDR3 length: 17 amino acids. The germline V gene has CDR1 MNHNS and CDR2 SASEGT. In DNA, the CDR3 is TGTGCCAGCAGTGAACACTCTATAGAGATACGTAACAATGAGCAGTTCTTC. Protein sequence: CASSEHSIEIRNNEQFF.

The V call is TRBV6-5, the J call TRBJ1-5; 7 positions agree with TRBD1. In germline, CDR1 is MNHEY, CDR2 SVGAGI. The CDR3 contains 15 residues. J lost 4 bases, V lost 6 bases, and 9 bases had no gene match. The CDR3, as DNA: TGTGCCAGCAGCTATCGACAGGGCGCGAATCAGCCCCAGCATTTT. Translated: CASSYRQGANQPQHF.

V is TRBV25-1 and J is TRBJ2-7; TRBD2 agrees at 9 bases. The J segment lost 1 base and the V segment lost 0 bases, leaving 4 bases of the junction unmatched. Germline CDR1 MGHDK, CDR2 SYGVNS. The CDR3 is 16 residues long. The chain's CDR3 is CASSEYAREGSYEQYF. The CDR3, as DNA: TGTGCCAGCAGTGAATATGCGCGGGAGGGATCCTACGAGCAGTACTTC.

This clone has a single count. The CDR3 DNA is TGTGCCAGCAGCTTAACCGGGGATGGCTACACCTTC. Amino acids: CASSLTGDGYTF. The chain joins TRBV7-8 to TRBJ1-2; D is unclear. Germline CDR1 and CDR2: SGHVS and FQNEAQ. The CDR3 totals 12 residues. Deletions cut 2 bases from V and 6 bases from J, with 7 bases between.

The chain combines TRBV18 with TRBJ2-3; no reliable D call. The CDR3 runs 17 residues. Trimming removed 3 bases at V and 0 bases at J, with 16 bases between. Germline assignment: CDR1 KGHSH and CDR2 LQKENI. In DNA, the CDR3 is TGTGCCAGCTCACCTTCGGTCCCTACCGCAAGCACAGATACGCAGTATTTT. Amino acids: CASSPSVPTASTDTQYF.

J is TRBJ2-2 and V is TRBV27; 8 bases line up with TRBD1. CDR1 and CDR2 (germline): MNHEY, SMNVEV (reference sequence). This CDR3 contains 16 residues. Unmatched junction bases numbered 11, after V lost 5 bases and J lost 6 bases. The CDR3 reads CASSESRGRGPGELFF. The DNA for the CDR3 is TGTGCCAGCAGTGAAAGCAGGGGGCGGGGTCCCGGGGAGCTGTTTTTT.

The CDR3 bases are TGTGCCAGCAGCTCCGGGACAGAACAAGAGACCCAGTACTTC. Translating gives CASSSGTEQETQYF. The chain carries TRBV13 and TRBJ2-5; 7 bases are shared with TRBD1. The CDR3 is 14 amino acids. Trimming cost V 4 bases and J 2 bases; bases outside gene matches: 4. CDR1 and CDR2 (germline): PRHDT, FYEKMQ (reference sequence).

This rearrangement joins TRBV5-1 to TRBJ2-7, with TRBD2 identical over 9 bases. Germline CDR1 reads SGHRS; CDR2 reads YFSETQ. The J segment lost 1 base and the V segment lost 4 bases, leaving 6 bases of the junction unmatched. The CDR3 extends over 15 amino acids. CDR3 protein: CASSHLAGKSYEQYF. The CDR3 region has the DNA TGCGCCAGCAGCCATCTAGCGGGAAAGTCCTACGAGCAGTACTTC.

V is TRBV5-1 and J is TRBJ2-1, with D perhaps matching TRBD1 (6 bases). V gave up 4 bases and J gave up 1 base, with 12 bases separating them. CDR1 is SGHRS and CDR2 is YFSETQ in the germline V gene. The CDR3 is made up of 15 amino acids. As DNA, the CDR3 is TGCGCCAGCAGCCCCGGCAGGGGATCCTACAATGAGCAGTTCTTC. As protein: CASSPGRGSYNEQFF.

The gene calls are TRBV9 and TRBJ2-5; 9 nucleotides align to TRBD1. The CDR3 covers 15 residues. V trimming: 3 bases; J trimming: 1 base; junction bases outside the gene matches: 4. Germline-derived CDR1 and CDR2 are SGDLS and YYNGEE. CDR3 amino acids: CASSATGGFQETQYF. CDR3 DNA sequence: TGTGCCAGCAGCGCAACAGGGGGCTTCCAAGAGACCCAGTACTTC.

A word on this clone: Other DNA sequences in this sample translate to the same CDR3. This chain joins TRBV18 and TRBJ2-7, with 7 bases matching TRBD1. The V and J ends lost 2 bases and 7 bases, in that order; junction bases with no gene match: 2. Germline V gene data show CDR1 as KGHSH and CDR2 as LQKENI. The CDR3 consists of 12 residues. In DNA form, the CDR3 reads TGTGCCAGCTCACCAGACAGGGCGGAGCAGTACTTC. It codes for CASSPDRAEQYF.

The chain employs TRBV4-1 and TRBJ2-5; a possible D gene is TRBD1 (6 bases). Gene TRBJ2-7 matches the end of the DNA better, so the J call may be wrong. This CDR3 is 14 amino acids long. CDR1 and CDR2 from the germline V gene are MGHRA and YSYEKL. In DNA, the CDR3 is TGCGCCAGCAGCCACCCCACAGGGTTCAACGAGCAGTACTTC. As protein: CASSHPTGFNEQYF.

The chain uses TRBV7-9 and TRBJ2-7; 9 bases agree with TRBD1. The CDR3 has 15 residues. Per germline, CDR1 SEHNR and CDR2 FQNEAQ (reference sequence). With V trimmed by 4 bases and J by 6 bases, 10 bases remained unmatched. The CDR3 sequence: CASSSSGTGSLEQYF. The CDR3 DNA follows: TGTGCCAGCAGCTCATCCGGGACAGGGTCTCTCGAGCAGTACTTC. The full variable domain, rest sourced from reference TRBV7-9 and TRBJ2-7, is DTGVSQNPRHKITKRGQNVTFRCDPISEHNRLYWYRQTLGQGPEFLTYFQNEAQLEKSRLLSDRFSAERPKGSFSTLEIQRTEQGDSAMYLCASSSSGTGSLEQYFGPGTRLTVT.

The chain has TRBV19 and TRBJ1-5, with 8 positions matching TRBD1. Trimming at V came to 5 bases and at J to 5 bases, leaving 8 bases not matched to a gene. Germline-derived CDR1 and CDR2 are LNHDA and SQIVND (reference sequence). The CDR3 contains 15 residues. The CDR3 reads CASSPVDREHQPQHF. CDR3 in DNA: TGTGCCAGTAGTCCGGTGGACAGGGAGCATCAGCCCCAGCATTTT. Combining the CDR3 with reference TRBV19 and TRBJ1-5 gives the whole variable domain DGGITQSPKYLFRKEGQNVTLSCEQNLNHDAMYWYRQDPGQGLRLIYYSQIVNDFQKGDIAEGYSVSREKKESFPLTVTSAQKNPTAFYLCASSPVDREHQPQHFGDGTRLSIL.

This clone appeared a few times. The chain joins TRBV7-2 to TRBJ1-1; 7 positions agree with TRBD1. V lost 0 bases, J lost 4 bases, and 5 bases stayed unmatched. The germline gives CDR1 SGHTA, CDR2 FQGNSA. The CDR3 is 15 amino acids. The CDR3 nucleotides are TGTGCCAGCAGCTTAGCACAGGGGTTGGGCACTGAAGCTTTCTTT. Residues: CASSLAQGLGTEAFF.

The chain is built from TRBV28 and TRBJ2-1, with unresolved D. The ends were cut back, 3 bases at V and 12 bases at J, with 9 bases in the middle. Germline values: CDR1 MDHEN, CDR2 SYDVKM. CDR3 length equals 11 residues. The CDR3, as DNA: TGTGCCAGCAGTTTTATGGAGAGGCAGTTCTTC. This sequence encodes CASSFMERQFF.

V is TRBV5-1 and J is TRBJ2-1; the match to TRBD1 covers 9 bases. Germline V lookup: CDR1 SGHRS, CDR2 YFSETQ. The CDR3 length is 16 residues. The trim removed 4 bases at V and 9 bases at J, leaving 14 bases unmatched. Here the CDR3 reads CASSGYAGQGTTEQFF. The CDR3 nucleotides are TGCGCCAGCAGCGGGTATGCAGGACAGGGGACAACTGAGCAGTTCTTC.

This clone has just a few counts. The chain links TRBV27 to TRBJ1-1, with 10 bases that match TRBD1. CDR1 is MNHEY, CDR2 SMNVEV, per germline (reference sequence). V lost 7 bases to trimming and J lost 5 bases; unmatched junction nucleotides: 7. This CDR3 is built from 14 residues. In nucleotides, the CDR3 is TGTGCCAGCAAGCCGGGACAGGGGAGTACTGAAGCTTTCTTT. Protein: CASKPGQGSTEAFF.

This sequence joins TRBV2 and TRBJ2-2; D gene uncertain. The CDR3 loop spans 14 amino acids. The germline CDR1 and CDR2 sequences are SNHLY and FYNNEI. V was cut by 2 bases and J by 2 bases, with 6 bases left in between. The CDR3 region is CASSETRNTGELFF. CDR3 nucleotides: TGTGCCAGCAGTGAAACCAGAAACACCGGGGAGCTGTTTTTT.